These 8 T cell receptor beta chains were sequenced from one sample in a study of cytomegalovirus exposure and HLA in healthy donors. The assay was immunoSEQ multiplex PCR, and TCRdb's table has in-frame clones only and misses some. The repertoire holds about 130,000 clones, roughly 79% seen once, with roughly 30% in the top ten. The sample comprised PBMCs. The receptors were gathered from a man aged 25 to 45 in good health and CMV-seropositive.

The chain carries TRBV6-5 and TRBJ1-1; 8 nucleotides align to TRBD1. Germline trimming cut 2 bases from V and 0 bases from J; bases unmatched to any gene: 5. The germline V gene has CDR1 MNHEY and CDR2 SVGAGI. The CDR3 sequence is 16 residues long. The CDR3 region has the DNA TGTGCCAGCAGTTACAAGTCGACAGGGGTGAACACTGAAGCTTTCTTT. Its protein product is CASSYKSTGVNTEAFF.

This clone was found once. The genes are TRBV12-5 and TRBJ2-7; 7 positions match TRBD1. CDR3 length: 16 residues. With V trimmed by 4 bases and J by 6 bases, 15 bases remained unmatched. Looked up from germline, CDR1 is LGHNT and CDR2 is FRNRAP. CDR3 coding DNA: TGTGCTAGTGGTTCCCCCGAGGGGGCCATCCTAGGCGAGCAGTACTTC. Encoded protein: CASGSPEGAILGEQYF.

The chain employs TRBV5-1 and TRBJ2-3, with a tentative D call TRBD2 (6 bases). The V and J ends lost 1 base and 1 base respectively, with 7 bases between them. The CDR3 loop spans 14 amino acids. Germline assignment: CDR1 SGHRS and CDR2 YFSETQ. CDR3 sequence reads: CASSLTSRTDTQYF. The CDR3 DNA follows: TGCGCCAGCAGCTTGACTAGCCGCACAGATACGCAGTATTTT.

The table lists this clone with a count of one. This rearrangement joins TRBV10-3 to TRBJ1-5; the D gene is possibly TRBD1 (6 bases). The V end was cut by 3 bases, the J end by 2 bases, with 14 bases between. Germline V lookup: CDR1 ENHRY, CDR2 SYGVKD. This CDR3 is 16 amino acids long. The CDR3 sequence is CAISEGGGRGNQPQHF. DNA of the CDR3: TGTGCCATCAGTGAAGGGGGAGGGAGAGGCAATCAGCCCCAGCATTTT.

The chain employs TRBV5-4 and TRBJ2-3; 8 positions agree with TRBD2. Losses at the gene ends were 2 bases for V and 0 bases for J; bases not matched to a gene: 8. Germline assignment: CDR1 SGHNT and CDR2 YYREEE (reference sequence). CDR3 length equals 17 residues. The CDR3: CASSLGGRGGSTDTQYF. DNA of the CDR3: TGTGCCAGCAGCTTAGGGGGACGGGGGGGGAGCACAGATACGCAGTATTTT.

The chain carries TRBV5-6 and TRBJ1-2; the match to TRBD1 covers 7 bases. V lost 1 base to trimming and J lost 4 bases; unmatched junction nucleotides: 13. This CDR3 has 17 residues. Germline lookup yields CDR1 SGHDT and CDR2 YYEEEE. The DNA of the CDR3 is TGTGCCAGCAGCTTGTTCACCGGGACAGAGGGAATCTATGGCTACACCTTC. Its protein is CASSLFTGTEGIYGYTF.

V gene TRBV9 combines with J gene TRBJ2-1; D possibly corresponds to TRBD1 (5 bases). The CDR3 loop spans 14 amino acids. Germline assignment: CDR1 SGDLS and CDR2 YYNGEE. Trimming pared 3 bases from V and 9 bases from J, leaving 16 bases between. CDR3 region: CASSAGNYVGEQFF. CDR3 DNA sequence: TGTGCCAGCAGCGCAGGGAACTACGTTGGTGAGCAGTTCTTC.

The chain carries TRBV5-4 and TRBJ2-1; a weak D match, TRBD2 (7 bases). With 4 bases removed from V and 2 bases from J, the gap between germline ends came to 19 bases. The CDR3 runs to 17 residues. CDR1 and CDR2 from the germline V gene are SGHNT and YYREEE (reference sequence). The CDR3, as DNA: TGTGCCAGCAGCGTGACGGGGGCTAGCGGTACCTACAATGAGCAGTTCTTC. As protein: CASSVTGASGTYNEQFF.